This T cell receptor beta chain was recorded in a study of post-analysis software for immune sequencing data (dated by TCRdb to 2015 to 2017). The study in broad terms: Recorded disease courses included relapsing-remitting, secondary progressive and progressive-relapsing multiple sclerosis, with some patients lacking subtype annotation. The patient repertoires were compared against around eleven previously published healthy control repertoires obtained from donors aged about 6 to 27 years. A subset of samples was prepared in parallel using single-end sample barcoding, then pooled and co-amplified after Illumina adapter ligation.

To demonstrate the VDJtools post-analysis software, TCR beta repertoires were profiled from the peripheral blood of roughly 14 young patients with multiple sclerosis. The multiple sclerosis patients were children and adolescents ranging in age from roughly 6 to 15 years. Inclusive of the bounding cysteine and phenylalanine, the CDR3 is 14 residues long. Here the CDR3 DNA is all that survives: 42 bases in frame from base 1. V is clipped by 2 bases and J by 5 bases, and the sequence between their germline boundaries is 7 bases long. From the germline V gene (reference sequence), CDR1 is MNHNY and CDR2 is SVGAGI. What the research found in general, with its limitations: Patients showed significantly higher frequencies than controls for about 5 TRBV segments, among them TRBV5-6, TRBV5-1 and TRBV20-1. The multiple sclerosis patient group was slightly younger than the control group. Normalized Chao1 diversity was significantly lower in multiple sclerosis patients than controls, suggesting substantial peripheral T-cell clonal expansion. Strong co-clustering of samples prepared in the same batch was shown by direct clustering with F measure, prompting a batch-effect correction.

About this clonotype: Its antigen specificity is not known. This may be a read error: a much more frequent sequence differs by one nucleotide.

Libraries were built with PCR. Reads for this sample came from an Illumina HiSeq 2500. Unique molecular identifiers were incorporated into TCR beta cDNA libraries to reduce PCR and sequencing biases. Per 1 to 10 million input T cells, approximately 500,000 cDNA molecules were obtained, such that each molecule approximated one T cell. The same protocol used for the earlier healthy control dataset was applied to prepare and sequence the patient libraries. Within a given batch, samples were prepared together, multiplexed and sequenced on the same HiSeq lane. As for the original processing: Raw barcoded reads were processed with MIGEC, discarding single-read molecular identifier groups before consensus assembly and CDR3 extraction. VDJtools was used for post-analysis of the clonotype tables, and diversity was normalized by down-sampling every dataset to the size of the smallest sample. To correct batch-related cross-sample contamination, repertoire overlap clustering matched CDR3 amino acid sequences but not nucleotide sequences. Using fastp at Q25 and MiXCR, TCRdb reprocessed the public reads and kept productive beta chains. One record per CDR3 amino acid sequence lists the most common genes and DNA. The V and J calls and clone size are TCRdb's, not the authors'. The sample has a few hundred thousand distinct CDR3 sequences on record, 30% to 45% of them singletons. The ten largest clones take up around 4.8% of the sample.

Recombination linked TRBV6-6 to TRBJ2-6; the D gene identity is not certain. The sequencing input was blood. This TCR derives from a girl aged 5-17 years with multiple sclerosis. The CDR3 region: CASSYDGRANVLTF. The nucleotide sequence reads TGTGCCAGCAGTTACGATGGAAGGGCCAACGTCCTGACTTTC.